This T cell receptor (beta chain) stems from a study of cytomegalovirus exposure and HLA in healthy donors. Study outcomes and limitations: As a later analysis revealed, most CMV-associated TCR beta chains appeared HLA-restricted. As a later analysis showed, a missense DCLRE1C variant was linked to trimming of TCR beta V- and J-genes. Researchers counted 164 TCR beta chains as cytomegalovirus-associated.

The PCR was carried out with 60 Vbeta primers and 13 Jbeta primers. Data came from immunoSEQ multiplex PCR; TCRdb stores just in-frame clones and leaves some out. The sample lists about 170,000 clones, roughly 80% occurring once. A remark on this clone: The antigen is undetermined.

CDR3 size: 13 residues. Looked up from germline, CDR1 is SNHLY and CDR2 is FYNNEI. The junction had 5 bases not matched to a gene; V was cut back by 5 bases and J by 9 bases. This receptor was identified in a girl aged 10 to 17 in good health and CMV-seropositive. Sample: PBMCs. The chain carries TRBV2 and TRBJ2-2; 8 positions agree with TRBD2. CDR3 nucleotides: TGTGCCAGCAGTAAACTAGCGGACCGGGAGCTGTTTTTT. It specifies CASSKLADRELFF.